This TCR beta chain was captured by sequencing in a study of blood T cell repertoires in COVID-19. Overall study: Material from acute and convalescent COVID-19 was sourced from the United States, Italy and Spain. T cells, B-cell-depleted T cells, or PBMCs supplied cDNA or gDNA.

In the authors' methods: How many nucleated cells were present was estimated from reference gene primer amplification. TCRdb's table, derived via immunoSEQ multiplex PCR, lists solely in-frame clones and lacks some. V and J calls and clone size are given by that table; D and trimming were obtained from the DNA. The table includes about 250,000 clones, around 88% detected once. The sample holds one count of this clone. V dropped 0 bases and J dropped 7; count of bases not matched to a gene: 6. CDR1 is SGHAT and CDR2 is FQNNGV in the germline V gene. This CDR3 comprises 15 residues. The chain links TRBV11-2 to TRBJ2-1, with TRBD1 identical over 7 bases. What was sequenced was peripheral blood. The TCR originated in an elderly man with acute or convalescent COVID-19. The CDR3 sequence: CASSLDRGNGNEQFF. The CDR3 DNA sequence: TGTGCCAGCAGCTTAGACAGGGGGAATGGAAATGAGCAGTTCTTC.